This TCR beta chain was sequenced during a study of patients with pleural tuberculosis (TCRdb year 2014). Sequencing relied on an Illumina Genome Analyzer IIx. TCRdb trimmed public reads at Q25 via fastp, called clones via MiXCR and kept in-frame beta chains. Each CDR3 protein appears once, grouped with its most common genes and DNA. For this sample there are about 50,000 distinct CDR3 sequences; less than 9.5% appear just once. The ten largest clones take up 15% to 20% of the sample. This clonotype was seen ten or more times. Its antigen remains unidentified. One base away there is no much larger clone; base qualities are not given. The source of this sequence is a human donor with pleural tuberculosis.

The sequence in DNA is TGTGCCACCCGAACGGGGGCGAGCACTGAAGCTTTCTTT. Its protein is CATRTGASTEAFF. Rearrangement joined TRBV24-1 to TRBJ1-1; possibly the D gene is TRBD1, per 6 matching bases. Relative to germline, V is 9 bases shorter and J is 4 bases shorter, with 14 bases between their ends. Reading from cysteine to phenylalanine, the CDR3 counts 13 amino acids. The only DNA kept is the CDR3, 39 bases in frame from the first base. CDR1 is given as KGHDR and CDR2 as SFDVKD, both from the germline V gene.